Shown below are 14 T cell receptor beta chains from a single sample sequenced in a study of regulatory T cells in long-lasting Graves disease. Construction of TCR beta libraries relied on iRepertoire HTBI primers and on Arm-PCR targeting CDR3 regions. In TCRdb, the multiplex PCR reads were re-called with MiXCR into one record per CDR3 protein. Among about 660,000 distinct CDR3 sequences listed, about 30% were seen once. As to time point: persistent/refractory GD, antithyroid drugs over 5 years with positive TRAb. TCR sequences were obtained from RNA taken from PBMCs. Sample: peripheral blood mononuclear cells (PBMCs), taken when the disease was refractory, from a patient treated with antithyroid drugs. The receptors shown here come from a female donor with Graves disease.

The rearrangement links TRBV6-1 to TRBJ2-7; 7 nucleotides match TRBD1. The CDR3 covers 16 residues. With 4 bases clipped from V and 1 base from J, the junction kept 10 bases outside the gene matches. The germline CDR1 and CDR2 sequences are MNHNS and SASEGT. CDR3 coding DNA: TGTGCCAGCAGTGGCGTCTCTTCGGGACAGTCCTACGAGCAGTACTTC. Translating it yields CASSGVSSGQSYEQYF.

In its sample, this clonotype was seen a few times. The chain combines TRBV7-9 with TRBJ1-4, with D unresolved. The CDR3 sequence is 15 residues long. Trimming stripped 4 bases from V and 7 bases from J, with 16 bases between. From germline, CDR1 is SEHNR and CDR2 FQNEAQ (reference sequence). In nucleotides, the CDR3 is TGTGCCAGCAGCTCTCCGGCGGGGATGGGTGAAAAACTGTTTTTT. Translating it yields CASSSPAGMGEKLFF.

The chain combines TRBV7-9 with TRBJ1-1; a possible D gene is TRBD1 (5 bases). Deletions cut 5 bases from V and 3 bases from J, with 13 bases between. The CDR3 runs to 14 residues. CDR1 and CDR2 from the germline V gene are SEHNR and FQNEAQ (reference sequence). CDR3 protein: CASSPRRDHTEAFF. The CDR3 DNA follows: TGTGCCAGCAGCCCCCGAAGGGACCACACTGAAGCTTTCTTT.

This clonotype was counted ten times or more. The chain is built from TRBV15 and TRBJ2-5; 10 nucleotides agree with TRBD2. This CDR3 is 15 amino acids long. Trimming at V came to 1 base and at J to 4 bases, leaving 3 bases not matched to a gene. Germline CDR1 LNHNV, CDR2 YYDKDF (reference sequence). The chain's CDR3 is CATSRASGSRETQYF. CDR3 coding DNA: TGTGCCACCAGCAGAGCTAGCGGGAGTAGAGAGACCCAGTACTTC.

This clonotype was detected ten times or more. J is TRBJ1-2 and V is TRBV28; 8 nucleotides align to TRBD1. Germline V gene data show CDR1 as MDHEN and CDR2 as SYDVKM. The V and J ends lost 5 bases and 7 bases, in that order; junction bases with no gene match: 6. CDR3 length: 13 amino acids. The CDR3 nucleotides read TGTGCCAGCAGTGAATCAGGGGGCGGTGGCTACACCTTC. Protein product: CASSESGGGGYTF.

This clonotype was counted only a few times. The chain combines TRBV15 with TRBJ1-2; D might be TRBD1 (6 bases). Germline V lookup: CDR1 LNHNV, CDR2 YYDKDF (reference sequence). This CDR3 is built from 13 residues. Trimming shortened V by 3 bases and J by 7 bases, and 12 bases separated the two germline ends. CDR3: CATSRITGSGYTF. DNA for the CDR3: TGTGCCACCAGCAGGATAACAGGGTCTGGCTACACCTTC.

This clonotype occurred a few times. CDR3 sequence: CASSLLETLYF. The CDR3 coding sequence is TGTGCCAGCAGTTTATTGGAGACACTCTACTTC. The chain combines TRBV12-3 or TRBV12-4 with TRBJ2-7; D remains ambiguous. V dropped 2 bases and J dropped 13 bases, with 12 bases sitting between them. The CDR3 contains 11 residues.

A note on this clonotype: This sequence may be a read error, since a much larger clone differs from it by one base. This CDR3 fails to terminate in the conserved phenylalanine or tryptophan, so it likely reflects a read error. J is TRBJ2-5 and V is TRBV18; perhaps TRBD1 as D (6 bases). The germline V gene has CDR1 KGHSH and CDR2 LQKENI. CDR3 size: 15 residues. The V and J ends lost 3 bases and 6 bases respectively, with 17 bases between them. CDR3 nucleotides: TGTGCCAGCTCACCCACAAGGGGGATCCAGAAGACCCAGTACCTC. This codes for CASSPTRGIQKTQYL.

J is TRBJ1-1 and V is TRBV11-2; D gene unclear. V was cut by 5 bases and J by 5 bases, with 12 bases left in between. The CDR3 totals 13 residues. CDR1 and CDR2 from the germline V gene are SGHAT and FQNNGV. The CDR3 reads CASSMRSGTEAFF. CDR3 DNA sequence: TGTGCCAGCAGCATGCGGTCGGGGACTGAAGCTTTCTTT. The whole variable domain, filled in from reference TRBV11-2 and TRBJ1-1, reads EAGVAQSPRYKIIEKRQSVAFWCNPISGHATLYWYQQILGQGPKLLIQFQNNGVVDDSQLPKDRFSAERLKGVDSTLKIQPAKLEDSAVYLCASSMRSGTEAFFGQGTRLTVV.

V usage is TRBV7-7 and J usage is TRBJ2-3; D ambiguous. This CDR3 contains 13 residues. With 5 bases removed from V and 1 base from J, the gap between germline ends came to 7 bases. CDR1 and CDR2 (germline): SSHAT, FNYEAQ (reference sequence). CDR3 region: CASSDPGTDTQYF. CDR3 nucleotides: TGTGCCAGCAGCGACCCCGGCACAGATACGCAGTATTTT. Full variable domain (rest looked up from reference TRBV7-7 and TRBJ2-3): GAGVSQSPRYKVTKRGQDVTLRCDPISSHATLYWYQQALGQGPEFLTYFNYEAQPDKSGLPSDRFSAERPEGSISTLTIQRTEQRDSAMYRCASSDPGTDTQYFGPGTRLTVL.

This clonotype has just a few counts. The DNA of the CDR3 is TGTGCCAGCAGGACACAGGGCCTTCCCTACTATGGCTACACCTTC. This encodes CASRTQGLPYYGYTF. The chain couples TRBV6-1 to TRBJ1-2, with D possibly matching TRBD1 (6 bases). Germline V lookup: CDR1 MNHNS, CDR2 SASEGT. V was pared by 6 bases and J by 3 bases, with 17 bases between. The CDR3 covers 15 residues.

The chain uses TRBV6-2 or TRBV6-3 and TRBJ2-7; D is possibly TRBD2 (6 bases). V dropped 7 bases and J dropped 7 bases, with 17 bases sitting between them. This CDR3 has 13 amino acids. The germline gives CDR1 MNHEY, CDR2 SVGEGT. CDR3 sequence reads: CASTGLLRGEQYF. CDR3 nucleotides: TGTGCCAGCACGGGACTCCTTCGAGGGGAGCAGTACTTC.

This clonotype has at least ten counts. The V and J genes are TRBV6-5 and TRBJ1-2, with a tentative D call TRBD1 (6 bases). The CDR3 runs 12 residues. V lost 4 bases and J 7 bases, leaving 10 bases between the germline ends. Germline CDR1 is MNHEY and CDR2 is SVGAGI. The DNA for the CDR3 is TGTGCCAGCAGTTCAGGGGCTCGTGGCTACACCTTC. Its protein is CASSSGARGYTF.

This clonotype has a handful of counts. The V gene is TRBV12-5, the J gene TRBJ2-7; 11 positions match TRBD2. CDR1 and CDR2 from the germline V gene are LGHNT and FRNRAP. This CDR3 comprises 13 residues. V lost 7 bases and J lost 3; bases outside the gene matches: 2. CDR3 nucleotide sequence: TGTGCTAGTGTAGCGGGAGGGTTCTACGAGCAGTACTTC. It yields the protein CASVAGGFYEQYF.